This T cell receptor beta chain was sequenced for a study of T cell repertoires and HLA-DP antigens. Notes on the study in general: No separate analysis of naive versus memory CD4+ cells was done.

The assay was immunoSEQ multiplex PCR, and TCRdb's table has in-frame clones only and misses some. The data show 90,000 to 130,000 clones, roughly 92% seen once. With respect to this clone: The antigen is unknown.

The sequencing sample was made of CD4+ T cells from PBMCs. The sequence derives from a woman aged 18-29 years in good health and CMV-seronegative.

The chain's CDR3 is CASSPGLISTDTQYF. In DNA form, the CDR3 reads TGTGCCAGCAGCCCAGGACTGATTAGCACAGATACGCAGTATTTT. The V and J genes are TRBV6-1 and TRBJ2-3, with D perhaps matching TRBD2 (5 bases). Trimming removed 6 bases at V and 0 bases at J, with 13 bases between. The CDR3 sequence is 15 residues long. Germline loops: CDR1 MNHNS, CDR2 SASEGT.